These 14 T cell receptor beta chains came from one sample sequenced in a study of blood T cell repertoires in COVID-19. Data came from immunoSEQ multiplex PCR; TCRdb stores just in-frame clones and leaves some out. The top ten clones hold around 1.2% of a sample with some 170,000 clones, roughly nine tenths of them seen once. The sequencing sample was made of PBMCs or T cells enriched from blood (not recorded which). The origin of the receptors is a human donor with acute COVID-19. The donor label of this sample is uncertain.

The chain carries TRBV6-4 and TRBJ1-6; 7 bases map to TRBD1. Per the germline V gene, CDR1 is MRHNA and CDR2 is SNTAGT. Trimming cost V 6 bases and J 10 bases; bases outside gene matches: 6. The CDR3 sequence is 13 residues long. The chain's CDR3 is CASSRDRESPLHF. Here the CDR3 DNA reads TGTGCCAGCAGCCGAGACAGGGAATCACCCCTCCACTTT.

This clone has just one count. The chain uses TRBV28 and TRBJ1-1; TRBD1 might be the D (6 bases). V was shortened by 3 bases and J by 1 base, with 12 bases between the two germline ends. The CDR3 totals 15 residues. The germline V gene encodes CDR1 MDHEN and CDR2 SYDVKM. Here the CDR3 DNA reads TGTGCCAGCAGTTTGCTTACGACAGGGAACACTGAAGCTTTCTTT. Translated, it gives CASSLLTTGNTEAFF.

The chain's CDR3 is CASSSGTASYEQYF. The CDR3 DNA follows: TGTGCCAGCAGCTCGGGGACAGCCTCCTACGAGCAGTACTTC. The V call is TRBV7-9, the J call TRBJ2-7; the match to TRBD1 covers 7 bases. CDR3 size: 14 residues. The junction had 3 bases not matched to a gene; V was cut back by 4 bases and J by 0 bases. Per the germline V gene, CDR1 is SEHNR and CDR2 is FQNEAQ (reference sequence).

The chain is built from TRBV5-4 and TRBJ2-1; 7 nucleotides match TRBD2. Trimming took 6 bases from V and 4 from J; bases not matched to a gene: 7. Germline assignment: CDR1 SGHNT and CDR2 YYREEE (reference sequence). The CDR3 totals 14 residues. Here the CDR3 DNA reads TGTGCCAGCACCTTTGGGGGGGGATACAATGAGCAGTTCTTC. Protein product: CASTFGGGYNEQFF.

The CDR3, as DNA: TGTGCCAGCAGCTCTAACAGGGGCTCCGCTGGAAACACCATATATTTT. Protein product: CASSSNRGSAGNTIYF. The chain employs TRBV7-3 and TRBJ1-3; 7 bases are a match to TRBD1. This CDR3 has 16 residues. Germline assignment: CDR1 SGHTA and CDR2 FQGTGA. The V segment lost 4 bases and the J segment 2 bases; nucleotides outside the gene matches: 8. Complete variable domain (other parts from reference TRBV7-3 and TRBJ1-3): GAGVSQTPSNKVTEKGKYVELRCDPISGHTALYWYRQSLGQGPEFLIYFQGTGAADDSGLPNDRFFAVRPEGSVSTLKIQRTERGDSAVYLCASSSNRGSAGNTIYFGEGSWLTVV.

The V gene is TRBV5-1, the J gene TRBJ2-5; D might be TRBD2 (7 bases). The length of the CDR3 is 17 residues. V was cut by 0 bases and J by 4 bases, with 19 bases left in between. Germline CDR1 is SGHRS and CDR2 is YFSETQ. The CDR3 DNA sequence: TGCGCCAGCAGCTTGGCCCAGGGGCGGGGGCGGCGAGAGACCCAGTACTTC. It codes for CASSLAQGRGRRETQYF.

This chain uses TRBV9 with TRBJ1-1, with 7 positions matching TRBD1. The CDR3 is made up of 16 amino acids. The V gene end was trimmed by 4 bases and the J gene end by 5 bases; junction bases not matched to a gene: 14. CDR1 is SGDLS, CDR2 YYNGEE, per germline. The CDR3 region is CASSPRSGGGMTEAFF. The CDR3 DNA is TGTGCCAGCAGCCCGCGTTCAGGGGGTGGGATGACTGAAGCTTTCTTT.

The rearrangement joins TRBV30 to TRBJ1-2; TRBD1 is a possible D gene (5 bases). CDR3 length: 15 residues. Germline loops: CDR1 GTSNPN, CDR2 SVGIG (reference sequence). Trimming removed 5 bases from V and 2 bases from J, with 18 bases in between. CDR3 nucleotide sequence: TGTGCCTGGGGGGTCACAGGCGGTAGCAACTATGGCTACACCTTC. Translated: CAWGVTGGSNYGYTF.

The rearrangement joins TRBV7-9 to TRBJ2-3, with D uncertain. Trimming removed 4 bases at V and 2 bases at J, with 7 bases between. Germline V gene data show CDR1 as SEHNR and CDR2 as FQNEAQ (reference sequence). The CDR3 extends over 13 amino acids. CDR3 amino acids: CASSSRDTDTQYF. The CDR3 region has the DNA TGTGCCAGCAGCTCTCGCGACACAGATACGCAGTATTTT.

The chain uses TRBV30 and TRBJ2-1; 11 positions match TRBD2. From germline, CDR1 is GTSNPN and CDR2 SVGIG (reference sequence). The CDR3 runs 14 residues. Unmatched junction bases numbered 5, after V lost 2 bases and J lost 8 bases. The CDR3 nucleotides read TGTGCCTGGAGTAGGCTAGCGGGGGGTCATGAGCAGTTCTTC. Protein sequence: CAWSRLAGGHEQFF. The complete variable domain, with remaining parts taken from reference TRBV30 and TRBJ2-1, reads SQTIHQWPATLVQPVGSPLSLECTVEGTSNPNLYWYRQAAGRGLQLLFYSVGIGQISSEVPQNLSASRPQDRQFILSSKKLLLSDSGFYLCAWSRLAGGHEQFFGPGTRLTVL.

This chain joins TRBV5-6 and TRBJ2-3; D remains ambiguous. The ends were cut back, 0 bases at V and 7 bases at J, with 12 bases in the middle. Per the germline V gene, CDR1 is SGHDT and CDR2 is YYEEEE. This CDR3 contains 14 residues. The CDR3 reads CASSLDTPPHTQYF. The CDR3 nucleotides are TGTGCCAGCAGCTTGGACACCCCTCCGCATACGCAGTATTTT.

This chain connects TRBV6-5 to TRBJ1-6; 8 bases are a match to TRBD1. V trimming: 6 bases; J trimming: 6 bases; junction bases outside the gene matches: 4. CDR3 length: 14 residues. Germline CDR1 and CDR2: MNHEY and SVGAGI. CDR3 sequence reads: CASSRGLANSPLHF. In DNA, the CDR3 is TGTGCCAGCAGCAGGGGGCTGGCTAATTCACCCCTCCACTTT.

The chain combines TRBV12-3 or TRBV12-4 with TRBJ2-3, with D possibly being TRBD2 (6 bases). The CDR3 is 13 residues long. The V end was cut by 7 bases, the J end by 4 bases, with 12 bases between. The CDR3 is CASNGGDPDTQYF. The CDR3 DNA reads TGTGCCAGCAATGGAGGGGACCCAGATACGCAGTATTTT.

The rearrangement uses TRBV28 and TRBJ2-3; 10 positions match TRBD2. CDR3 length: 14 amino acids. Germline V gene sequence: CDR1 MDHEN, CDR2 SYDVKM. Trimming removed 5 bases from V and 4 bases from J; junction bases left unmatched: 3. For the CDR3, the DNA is TGTGCCAGCAGTAGCGGGGGGGCCGCAGATACGCAGTATTTT. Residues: CASSSGGAADTQYF.